This T cell receptor beta chain was sequenced in a study of regulatory T cells in long-lasting Graves disease. Building of the TCR beta libraries involved iRepertoire HTBI primers and Arm-PCR of CDR3 regions. Via MiXCR, TCRdb re-called the multiplex PCR reads, giving one row per CDR3 protein. The data hold approximately 290,000 distinct CDR3 sequences, with around 23% observed a single time. This clonotype showed up just once. CDR1 and CDR2 (germline): MNHEY, SVGAGI. The V and J ends lost 5 bases and 3 bases respectively, with 8 bases between them. CDR3 length equals 12 residues. Time point here: persistent/refractory GD, antithyroid drugs over 5 years with positive TRAb. Following extraction of RNA from PBMCs, that RNA was used to make the TCR library.

This TCR was sampled from a female donor with Graves disease. Sequencing was performed on peripheral blood mononuclear cells (PBMCs), taken when the disease was refractory, from a patient treated with antithyroid drugs. The V call is TRBV6-5, the J call TRBJ2-7; D gene unclear. The CDR3, as DNA: TGTGCCAGCAGTCACTTGGTCTACGAGCAGTACTTC. Translation: CASSHLVYEQYF.